This section outlines one TCR beta chain sequence together with its context. Its antigen has not been determined. No per-base quality is available; no much larger clone lies one base away. Immediately after resection, surgical brain or tumor specimens were cryofrozen in liquid nitrogen, with peripheral blood cells collected concurrently. The CDR3, cysteine through phenylalanine, is 15 amino acids long. The only DNA kept is the CDR3, 45 bases in frame from the first base. Trimming costs V 1 base and J 1 base, and their ends lie 14 bases apart. The germline V gene (reference sequence) supplies CDR1 DFQATT and CDR2 SNEGSKA. TCR alpha and beta CDR3 regions were amplified with the iRepertoire nested amplicon-rescue multiplex PCR (arm-PCR) platform from RNA. One-step reverse transcription and amplification used roughly 90-400 ng of tissue mRNA or PBMC total RNA as input. After bead purification, a secondary multiplex PCR added Illumina adapters, and libraries were gel-purified between 200 and 400 bp. Libraries carried internal 6-nucleotide barcodes used for demultiplexing. Sequencing of the libraries was done on an Illumina MiSeq using 2x220 or 2x250 nucleotide paired-end reads. The study's own analysis went as follows. Paired reads were merged with FLASH 1.2.11 and aligned to the GRCh37 human genome with BWA-MEM before extracting TRA and TRB reads. For V and J assignment, an IMGT-derived reference of cassette sequences and CDR3 motifs that included pseudogenes was used. Reads were translated in three frames, and productive CDR3s were defined as those with a C...FGXG motif and no stop codons. A clonotype was defined as a unique combination of a V-J cassette pair and a CDR3 amino acid sequence. Hamming distance filtering was applied to reads, with thresholds set by the sequence error rate of each sample in mapped regions. TCRdb cleaned the public reads at Q25 with fastp, built clones with MiXCR and kept in-frame beta chains. Entries are consolidated by CDR3 protein sequence, retaining the most common genes and DNA. The V and J calls were determined by TCRdb, not by the authors. The table for this sample lists around 390,000 distinct CDR3 sequences; 41% of them were counted only once. Jointly, the top ten make up 12% of the sample.

This sample is drawn from a study of glioma-infiltrating T cells (dated by TCRdb to 2015 to 2016). Regarding the study in general: The low-grade gliomas were WHO grade II oligodendrogliomas or astrocytomas, while the glioblastomas were WHO grade IV tumors sampled at initial diagnosis rather than at recurrent diagnosis. To measure how far tissue and blood T-cell populations diverged, each tissue-infiltrating repertoire was compared against the peripheral blood repertoire of the same patient. Before surgery, glioma patients were given dexamethasone for six or fewer days. Blood libraries targeted 4.5- to 10-fold sequencing coverage of 950,000 to 1,000,000 peripheral T cells. Sequencing of TCR alpha- and beta-chain repertoires was performed on glioma tissue, on non-neoplastic brain tissue, and on matched peripheral blood mononuclear cells. Three low-grade glioma patients, under ten primary glioblastoma patients, and three non-glioma patients who contributed non-neoplastic brain tissue made up the paired cohort. The research as a whole found: Very few CDR3 sequences were shared between tissue and blood, attributed to high CDR3 diversity and limited sampling. A signature set of shared blood CDR3 motifs marked patients with low tissue-blood divergence and was depleted in highly divergent patients. The group comparisons were based on small numbers of patients: three non-neoplastic, three low-grade glioma and several glioblastoma patients. VJ-independent divergence between tissue and blood was below expectation in non-neoplastic patients but above expectation in all gliomas, especially low-grade gliomas.

This receptor chain uses TRBV20-1 and TRBJ2-7; the D call is tentative, TRBD1 or TRBD2, as each matches 5 bases. The TCR sequence derives from a human donor with low-grade glioma or glioblastoma, undergoing nonglioma brain surgery, or in good health (not recorded which). Sequencing input: glioma tissue, nonneoplastic brain tissue, or PBMCs (not recorded which). The DNA sequence follows: TGCAGTGCTAGAGCACCGGGACGGGGATCCTACGAGCAGTACTTC. Translation gives CSARAPGRGSYEQYF.